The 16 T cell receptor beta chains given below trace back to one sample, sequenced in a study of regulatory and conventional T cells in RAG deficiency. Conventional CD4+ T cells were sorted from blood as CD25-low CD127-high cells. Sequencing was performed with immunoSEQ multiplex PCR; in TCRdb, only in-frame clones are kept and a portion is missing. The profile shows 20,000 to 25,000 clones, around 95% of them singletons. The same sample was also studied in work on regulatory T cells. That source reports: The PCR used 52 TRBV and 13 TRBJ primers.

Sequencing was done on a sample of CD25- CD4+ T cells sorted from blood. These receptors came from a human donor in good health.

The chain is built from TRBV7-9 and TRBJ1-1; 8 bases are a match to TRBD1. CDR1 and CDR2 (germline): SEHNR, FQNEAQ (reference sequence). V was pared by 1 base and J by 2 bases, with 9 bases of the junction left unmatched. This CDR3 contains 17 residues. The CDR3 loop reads CASSLGLGTGDNTEAFF. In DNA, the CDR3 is TGTGCCAGCAGCTTAGGTCTCGGGACAGGTGATAACACTGAAGCTTTCTTT.

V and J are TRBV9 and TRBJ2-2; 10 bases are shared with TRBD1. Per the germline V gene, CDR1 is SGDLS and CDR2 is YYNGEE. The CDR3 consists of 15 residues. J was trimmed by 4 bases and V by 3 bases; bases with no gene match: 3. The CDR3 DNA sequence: TGTGCCAGCAGCGGACAGGGGGCGGGCACCGGGGAGCTGTTTTTT. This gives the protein CASSGQGAGTGELFF.

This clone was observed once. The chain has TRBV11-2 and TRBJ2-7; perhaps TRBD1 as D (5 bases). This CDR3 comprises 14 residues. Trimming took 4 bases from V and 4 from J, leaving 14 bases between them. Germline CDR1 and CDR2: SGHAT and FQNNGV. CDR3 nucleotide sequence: TGTGCCAGCAGCTCTCCGGCAGGGTGGTACGAGCAGTACTTC. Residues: CASSSPAGWYEQYF.

As DNA, the CDR3 is TGCGCCAGCAGCTCCCACATTTCTAGCGGGGGGGTGGGAAGCACAGATACGCAGTATTTT. Its protein is CASSSHISSGGVGSTDTQYF. The rearrangement joins TRBV5-1 to TRBJ2-3; the match to TRBD2 covers 12 bases. Trimming removed 3 bases from V and 0 bases from J; junction bases left unmatched: 14. Germline CDR1 SGHRS, CDR2 YFSETQ. The CDR3 length is 20 residues.

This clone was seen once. CDR3 sequence reads: CASSIRSGGAASTDTQYF. The CDR3 coding sequence is TGTGCCAGTAGTATCCGTAGCGGGGGGGCAGCTAGCACAGATACGCAGTATTTT. The genes are TRBV19 and TRBJ2-3, with 11 bases matching TRBD2. The CDR3 loop spans 18 amino acids. V lost 3 bases to trimming and J lost 0 bases; unmatched junction nucleotides: 8. The germline V gene encodes CDR1 LNHDA and CDR2 SQIVND (reference sequence).

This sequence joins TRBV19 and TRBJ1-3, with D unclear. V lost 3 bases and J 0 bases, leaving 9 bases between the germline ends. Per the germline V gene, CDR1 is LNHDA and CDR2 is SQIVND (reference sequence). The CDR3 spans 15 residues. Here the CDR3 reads CASSIYPHSGNTIYF. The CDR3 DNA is TGTGCCAGTAGTATCTACCCTCACTCTGGAAACACCATATATTTT.

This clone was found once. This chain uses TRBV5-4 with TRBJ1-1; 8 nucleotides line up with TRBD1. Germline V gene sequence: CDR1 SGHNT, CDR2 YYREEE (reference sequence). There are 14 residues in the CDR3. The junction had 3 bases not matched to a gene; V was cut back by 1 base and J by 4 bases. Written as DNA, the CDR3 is TGTGCCAGCAGCTTGACCACAGGGGGCACTGAAGCTTTCTTT. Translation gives CASSLTTGGTEAFF. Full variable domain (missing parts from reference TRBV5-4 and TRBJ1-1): ETGVTQSPTHLIKTRGQQVTLRCSSQSGHNTVSWYQQALGQGPQFIFQYYREEENGRGNFPPRFSGLQFPNYSSELNVNALELDDSALYLCASSLTTGGTEAFFGQGTRLTVV.

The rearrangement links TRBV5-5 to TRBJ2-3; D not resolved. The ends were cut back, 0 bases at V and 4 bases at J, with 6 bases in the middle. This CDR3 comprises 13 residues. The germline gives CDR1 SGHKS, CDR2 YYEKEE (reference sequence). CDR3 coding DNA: TGTGCCAGCAGCTTGGGCCTAGCAGATACGCAGTATTTT. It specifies CASSLGLADTQYF. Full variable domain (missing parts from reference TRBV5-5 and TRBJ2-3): DAGVTQSPTHLIKTRGQQVTLRCSPISGHKSVSWYQQVLGQGPQFIFQYYEKEERGRGNFPDRFSARQFPNYSSELNVNALLLGDSALYLCASSLGLADTQYFGPGTRLTVL.

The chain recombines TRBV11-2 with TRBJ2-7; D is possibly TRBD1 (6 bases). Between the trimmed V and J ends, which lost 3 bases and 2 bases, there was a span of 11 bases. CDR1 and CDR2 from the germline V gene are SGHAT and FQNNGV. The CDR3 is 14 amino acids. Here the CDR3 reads CASSLWTVPYEQYF. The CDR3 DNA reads TGTGCCAGCAGCTTGTGGACAGTTCCCTACGAGCAGTACTTC.

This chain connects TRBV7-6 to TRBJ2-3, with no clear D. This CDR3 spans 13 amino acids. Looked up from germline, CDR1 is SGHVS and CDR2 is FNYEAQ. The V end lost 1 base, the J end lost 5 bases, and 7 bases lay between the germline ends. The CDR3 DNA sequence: TGTGCCAGCAGCTTAGTGAGAGAAGATACGCAGTATTTT. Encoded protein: CASSLVREDTQYF.

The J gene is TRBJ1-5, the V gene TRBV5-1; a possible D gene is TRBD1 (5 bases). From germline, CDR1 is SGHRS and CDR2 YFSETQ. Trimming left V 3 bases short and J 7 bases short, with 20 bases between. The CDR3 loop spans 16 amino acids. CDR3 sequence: CASSWGGDSAEQPQHF. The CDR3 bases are TGCGCCAGCAGCTGGGGGGGGGATAGTGCGGAACAGCCCCAGCATTTT.

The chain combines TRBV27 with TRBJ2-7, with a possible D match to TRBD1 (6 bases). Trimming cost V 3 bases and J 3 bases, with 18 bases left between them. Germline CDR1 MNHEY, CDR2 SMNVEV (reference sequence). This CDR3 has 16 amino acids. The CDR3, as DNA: TGTGCCAGCAGTTTGAGAGAGACAGGTACTTTCTACGAGCAGTACTTC. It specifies CASSLRETGTFYEQYF.

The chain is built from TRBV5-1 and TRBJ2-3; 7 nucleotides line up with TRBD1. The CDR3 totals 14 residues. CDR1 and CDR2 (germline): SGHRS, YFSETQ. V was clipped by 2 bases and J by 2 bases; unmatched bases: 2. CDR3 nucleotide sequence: TGCGCCAGCAGCTTAGGGACAGTCACAGATACGCAGTATTTT. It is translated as CASSLGTVTDTQYF.

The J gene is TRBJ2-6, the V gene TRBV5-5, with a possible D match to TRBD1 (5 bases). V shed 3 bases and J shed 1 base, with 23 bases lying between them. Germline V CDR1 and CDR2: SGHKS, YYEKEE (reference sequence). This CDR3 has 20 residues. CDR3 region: CASSYIFSIRAGSGANVLTF. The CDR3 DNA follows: TGTGCCAGCAGCTATATTTTTTCGATTCGAGCAGGGTCTGGGGCCAACGTCCTGACTTTC.

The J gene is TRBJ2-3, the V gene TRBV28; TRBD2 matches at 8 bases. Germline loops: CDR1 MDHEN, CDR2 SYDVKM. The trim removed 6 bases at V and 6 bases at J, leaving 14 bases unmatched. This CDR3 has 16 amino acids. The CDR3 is CASSRTGTRGADTQYF. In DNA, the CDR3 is TGTGCCAGCAGCCGAACCGGGACTAGGGGGGCCGATACGCAGTATTTT.

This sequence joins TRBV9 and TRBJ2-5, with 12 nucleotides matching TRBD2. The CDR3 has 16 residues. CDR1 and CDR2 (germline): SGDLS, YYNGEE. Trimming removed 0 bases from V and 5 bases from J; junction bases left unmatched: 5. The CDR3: CASSVGPSGGDETQYF. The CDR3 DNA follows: TGTGCCAGCAGCGTAGGGCCTAGCGGGGGGGACGAGACCCAGTACTTC.